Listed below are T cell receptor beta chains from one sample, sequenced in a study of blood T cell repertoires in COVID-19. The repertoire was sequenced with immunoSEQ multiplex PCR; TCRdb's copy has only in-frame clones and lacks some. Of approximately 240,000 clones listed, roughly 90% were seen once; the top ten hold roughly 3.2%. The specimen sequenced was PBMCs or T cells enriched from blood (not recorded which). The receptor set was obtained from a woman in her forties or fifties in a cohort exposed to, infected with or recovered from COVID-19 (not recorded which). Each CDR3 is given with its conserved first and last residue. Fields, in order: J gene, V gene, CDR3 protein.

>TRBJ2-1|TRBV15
CATSSRTNYNEQFF
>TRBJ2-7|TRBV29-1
CSTGQGFEQYF
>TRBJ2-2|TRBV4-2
CASSWPPRSTGNTGELFF
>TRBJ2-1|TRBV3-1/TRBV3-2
CASSRTSGGSNEQFF
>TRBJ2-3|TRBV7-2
CASLAGGSTDTQYF
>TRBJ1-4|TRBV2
CASSGTGGEKLFF
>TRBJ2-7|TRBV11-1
CASSLVSGGEQYF
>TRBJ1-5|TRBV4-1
CASSHMLGTESNQPQHF
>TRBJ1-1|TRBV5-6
CASSPSRMGFRTEAFF
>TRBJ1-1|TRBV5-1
CASSRDRGQEAEAFF
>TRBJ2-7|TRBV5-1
CASSLMGGSYEQYF
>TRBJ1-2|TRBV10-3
CAISELGQTGYGYTF
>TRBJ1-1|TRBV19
CASSWQGTANTEAFF
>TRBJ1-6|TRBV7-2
CASSLDGRNSPLHF
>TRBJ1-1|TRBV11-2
CASSWDRGQGTEAFF
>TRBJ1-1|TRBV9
CASSVAPQTNTEAFF
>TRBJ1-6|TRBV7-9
CASSYGAGTPNSPLHF
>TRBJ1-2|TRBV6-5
CASSYRGGYSNYGYTF
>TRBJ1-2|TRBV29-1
CSVERGDGYTF
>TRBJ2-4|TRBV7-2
CASSSTGIPAKNIQYF
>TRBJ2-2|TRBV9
CASSEQDTGELFF
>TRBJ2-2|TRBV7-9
CASSLAVDRDTGELFF
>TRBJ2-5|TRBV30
CAWSVSSGGETQYF